This T cell receptor beta chain was retrieved from a study of T cell responses to AZD1222 COVID-19 vaccine. Broader study findings: White British ancestry dominated among donors, who included more females, and clonal diversity was possibly underestimated. Spike-specific TCR breadth and depth were elevated following two AZD1222 doses.

On this clone itself: The target antigen is unknown.

Profiling relied on immunoSEQ multiplex PCR, and the TCRdb table lists in-frame clones only, not all of them. The table has roughly 110,000 clones, 88% seen once. Germline CDR1 is LGHNA and CDR2 is YNFKEQ. The CDR3 runs to 18 residues. Germline trimming cut 3 bases from V and 0 bases from J; bases unmatched to any gene: 11. Second-dose schedules of about 4 or about 12 weeks were combined. The TCR sequence derives from an adult who received the AZD1222 COVID-19 vaccine. Here the sequenced sample was peripheral blood, taken 28 days after the second AZD1222 dose. The chain joins TRBV4-2 to TRBJ1-2; 9 bases map to TRBD1. The CDR3 DNA is TGTGCCAGCAGCCAGGCAGAATCGGGACAGGGAGCTAACTATGGCTACACCTTC. Protein: CASSQAESGQGANYGYTF.